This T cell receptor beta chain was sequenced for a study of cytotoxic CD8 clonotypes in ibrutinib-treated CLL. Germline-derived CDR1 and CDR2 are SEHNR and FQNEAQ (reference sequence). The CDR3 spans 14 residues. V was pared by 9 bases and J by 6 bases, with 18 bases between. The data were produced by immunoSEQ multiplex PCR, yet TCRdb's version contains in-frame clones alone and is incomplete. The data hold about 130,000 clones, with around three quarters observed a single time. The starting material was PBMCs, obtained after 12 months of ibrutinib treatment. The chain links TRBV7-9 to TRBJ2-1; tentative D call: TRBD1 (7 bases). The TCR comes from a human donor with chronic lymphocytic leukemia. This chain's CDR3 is CARQTVQGGNEQFF. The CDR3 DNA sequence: TGTGCCAGACAGACCGTCCAGGGGGGCAATGAGCAGTTCTTC.